These 8 T cell receptor beta chains were sequenced from one sample in a study of T cells in Graves' hyperthyroidism and ophthalmopathy. Researchers took RNA transcripts and amplified the TCR beta CDR3 regions from them. An initial round of RT-PCR targeting the TCR CDR3 relied on the HTBI primer set. In TCRdb, the multiplex PCR reads were re-called with MiXCR into one record per CDR3 protein. The sample records around 300,000 distinct CDR3 sequences, roughly 14% being singletons. Sequenced: blood. The origin of the receptors is a woman in her twenties or thirties with Graves' hyperthyroidism.

The CDR3 DNA is TGTGCCAGCAGCGTAGGTGGAGCAGGCTCCTACAATGAGCAGTTCTTC. Translation gives CASSVGGAGSYNEQFF. The J gene is TRBJ2-1, the V gene TRBV9; no definite D call. Looked up from germline, CDR1 is SGDLS and CDR2 is YYNGEE. V dropped 0 bases and J dropped 0 bases, with 10 bases sitting between them. The CDR3 is 16 residues long.

This clonotype was recorded many times. The gene calls are TRBV2 and TRBJ1-4; D remains unclear. The CDR3 has 12 amino acids. V was pared by 1 base and J by 8 bases, with 5 bases between. The germline CDR1 and CDR2 sequences are SNHLY and FYNNEI. CDR3: CASSEGREKLFF. In DNA form, the CDR3 reads TGTGCCAGCAGTGAAGGACGGGAAAAACTGTTTTTT. Full variable domain (missing parts from reference TRBV2 and TRBJ1-4): EPEVTQTPSHQVTQMGQEVILRCVPISNHLYFYWYRQILGQKVEFLVSFYNNEISEKSEIFDDQFSVERPDGSNFTLKIRSTKLEDSAMYFCASSEGREKLFFGSGTQLSVL.

This clonotype was seen once. The chain recombines TRBV19 with TRBJ2-1; D unresolved. The CDR3 is 14 amino acids. Germline V gives CDR1 LNHDA, CDR2 SQIVND (reference sequence). V gave up 3 bases and J gave up 9 bases, with 15 bases separating them. The CDR3, as DNA: TGTGCCAGTAGTATGACCCCGGACCTAAGTGAGCAGTTCTTC. Protein sequence: CASSMTPDLSEQFF.

This clonotype has more than one count but fewer than ten. The chain carries TRBV29-1 and TRBJ2-4; D possibly corresponds to TRBD1 (5 bases). Germline loops: CDR1 SQVTM, CDR2 ANQGSEA. The CDR3 spans 13 residues. V gave up 7 bases and J gave up 5 bases, with 15 bases separating them. Here the CDR3 reads CSAAGRAQNIQYF. The DNA of the CDR3 is TGCAGCGCCGCCGGCAGGGCCCAAAACATTCAGTACTTC.

V gene TRBV5-1 combines with J gene TRBJ1-4, with D unclear. This CDR3 contains 13 residues. V shed 5 bases and J shed 6 bases, with 11 bases lying between them. Per the germline V gene, CDR1 is SGHRS and CDR2 is YFSETQ. CDR3 region: CASRRSVDEKLFF. The CDR3 coding sequence is TGCGCCAGCAGAAGATCGGTTGATGAAAAACTGTTTTTT.

The table lists this clonotype with a few counts. The genes are TRBV19 and TRBJ2-1; 14 nucleotides line up with TRBD2. This CDR3 is 16 amino acids long. Germline lookup yields CDR1 LNHDA and CDR2 SQIVND (reference sequence). J gave up 9 bases and V 7 bases, and 11 bases lay outside the gene matches. CDR3 loop: CASTSLTSGRAIEQFF. The CDR3 DNA follows: TGTGCCAGTACCTCGTTGACTAGCGGGAGGGCCATTGAGCAGTTCTTC. The entire variable domain, with the rest obtained from reference TRBV19 and TRBJ2-1, is as follows: DGGITQSPKYLFRKEGQNVTLSCEQNLNHDAMYWYRQDPGQGLRLIYYSQIVNDFQKGDIAEGYSVSREKKESFPLTVTSAQKNPTAFYLCASTSLTSGRAIEQFFGPGTRLTVL.

In its sample, this clonotype was seen a few times. As the CDR3 is not closed by the conserved phenylalanine or tryptophan, this likely results from a read error. CDR3 coding DNA: TGTGCCAGCAGCTCTACCGGGACAGCCACTGAAGCTTTCCTT. Its translation is CASSSTGTATEAFL. The chain couples TRBV7-2 to TRBJ1-1, with 7 positions matching TRBD1. CDR1 is SGHTA and CDR2 is FQGNSA in the germline V gene. Trimming took 4 bases from V and 4 from J; bases not matched to a gene: 6. The CDR3 has 14 amino acids.

V and J are TRBV27 and TRBJ2-6; TRBD1 might be the D (5 bases). The CDR3 length is 15 residues. CDR1 and CDR2 (germline): MNHEY, SMNVEV (reference sequence). Trimming left V 6 bases short and J 0 bases short, with 9 bases between. CDR3 sequence reads: CASSQTASGANVLTF. CDR3 in DNA: TGTGCCAGCAGCCAGACAGCCTCTGGGGCCAACGTCCTGACTTTC.